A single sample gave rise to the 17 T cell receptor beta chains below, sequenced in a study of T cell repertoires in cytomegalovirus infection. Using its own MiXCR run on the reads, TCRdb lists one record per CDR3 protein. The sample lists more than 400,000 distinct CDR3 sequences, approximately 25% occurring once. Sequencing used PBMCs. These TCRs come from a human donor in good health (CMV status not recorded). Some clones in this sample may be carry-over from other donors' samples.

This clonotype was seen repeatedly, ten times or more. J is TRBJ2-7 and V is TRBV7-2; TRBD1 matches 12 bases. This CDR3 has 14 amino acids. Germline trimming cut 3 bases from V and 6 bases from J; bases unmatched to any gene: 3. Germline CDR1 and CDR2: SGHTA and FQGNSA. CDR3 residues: CASSFGTGGLEQYF. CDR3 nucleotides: TGTGCCAGCAGCTTCGGGACAGGGGGCCTCGAGCAGTACTTC.

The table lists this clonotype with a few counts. The CDR3 here is CASSPTSGYINEQFF. The DNA of the CDR3 is TGTGCCAGCAGTCCGACTAGCGGGTACATCAATGAGCAGTTCTTC. The chain recombines TRBV28 with TRBJ2-1, with 10 bases matching TRBD2. The germline V gene has CDR1 MDHEN and CDR2 SYDVKM. The trim removed 5 bases at V and 6 bases at J, leaving 7 bases unmatched. There are 15 residues in the CDR3.

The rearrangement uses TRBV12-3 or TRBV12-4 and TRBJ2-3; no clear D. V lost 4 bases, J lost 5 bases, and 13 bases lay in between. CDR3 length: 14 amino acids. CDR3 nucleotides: TGTGCCAGCAGTTATTCAGGTTCCGGAGATACGCAGTATTTT. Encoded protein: CASSYSGSGDTQYF.

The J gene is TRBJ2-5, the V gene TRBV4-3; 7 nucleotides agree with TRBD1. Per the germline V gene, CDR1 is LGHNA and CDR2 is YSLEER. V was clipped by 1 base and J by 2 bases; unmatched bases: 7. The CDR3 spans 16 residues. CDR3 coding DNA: TGCGCCAGCAGCCAAGCGAACCCGACAGGGCAAGAGACCCAGTACTTC. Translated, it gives CASSQANPTGQETQYF.

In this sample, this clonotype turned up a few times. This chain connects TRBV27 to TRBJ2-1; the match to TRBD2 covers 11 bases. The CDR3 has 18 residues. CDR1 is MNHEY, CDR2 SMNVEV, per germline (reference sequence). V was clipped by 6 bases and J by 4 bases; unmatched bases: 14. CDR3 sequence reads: CASSPGEMGLAVYNEQFF. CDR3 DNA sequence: TGTGCCAGCAGCCCTGGAGAAATGGGACTAGCGGTTTACAATGAGCAGTTCTTC.

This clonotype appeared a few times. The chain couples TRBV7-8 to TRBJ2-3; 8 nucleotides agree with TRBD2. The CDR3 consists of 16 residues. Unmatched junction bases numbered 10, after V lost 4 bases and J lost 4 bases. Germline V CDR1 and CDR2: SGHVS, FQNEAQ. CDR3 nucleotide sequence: TGTGCCAGCAGCTGGGGGACTAGTCTCTCTGCAGATACGCAGTATTTT. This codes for CASSWGTSLSADTQYF.

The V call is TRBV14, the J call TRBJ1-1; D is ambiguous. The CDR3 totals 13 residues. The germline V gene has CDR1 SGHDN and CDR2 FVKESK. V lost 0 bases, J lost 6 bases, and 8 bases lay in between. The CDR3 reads CASSQEPLAEAFF. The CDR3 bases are TGTGCCAGCAGCCAAGAACCCTTGGCTGAAGCTTTCTTT.

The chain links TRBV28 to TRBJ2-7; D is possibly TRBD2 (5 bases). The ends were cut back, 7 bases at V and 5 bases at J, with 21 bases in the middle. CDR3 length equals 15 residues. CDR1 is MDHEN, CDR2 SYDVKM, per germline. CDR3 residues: CASTLAGSFVDEQYF. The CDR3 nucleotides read TGTGCCAGCACCCTAGCCGGTTCCTTTGTCGACGAGCAGTACTTC.

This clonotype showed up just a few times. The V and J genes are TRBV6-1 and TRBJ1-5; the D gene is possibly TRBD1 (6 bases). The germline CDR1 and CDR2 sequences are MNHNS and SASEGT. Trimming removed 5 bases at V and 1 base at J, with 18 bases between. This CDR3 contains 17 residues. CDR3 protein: CASSRGQGGMSNQPQHF. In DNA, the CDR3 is TGTGCCAGCAGTCGGGGGCAGGGAGGGATGAGCAATCAGCCCCAGCATTTT.

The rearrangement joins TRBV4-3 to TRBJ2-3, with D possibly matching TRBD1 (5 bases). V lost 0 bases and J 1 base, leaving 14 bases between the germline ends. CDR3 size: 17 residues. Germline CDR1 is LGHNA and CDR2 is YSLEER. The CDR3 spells CASSQDFSLGGTDTQYF. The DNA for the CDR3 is TGCGCCAGCAGCCAAGATTTCAGCCTAGGGGGCACAGATACGCAGTATTTT.

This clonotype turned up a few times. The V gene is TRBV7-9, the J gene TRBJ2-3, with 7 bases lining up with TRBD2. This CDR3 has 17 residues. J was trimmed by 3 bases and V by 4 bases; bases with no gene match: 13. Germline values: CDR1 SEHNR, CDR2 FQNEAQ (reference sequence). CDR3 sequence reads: CASSYPFGEGRTDTQYF. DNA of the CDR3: TGTGCCAGCAGCTACCCTTTTGGGGAGGGGCGGACAGATACGCAGTATTTT.

CDR3 sequence (DNA): TGTGCCAGCAGTTACCCAAGAAGGGTGGCTAGCGGGACTCGTGAGCAGTTCTTC. As protein: CASSYPRRVASGTREQFF. V is TRBV6-2 or TRBV6-3 and J is TRBJ2-1; 9 bases agree with TRBD2. V lost 2 bases and J lost 9; bases outside the gene matches: 17. CDR1 is MNHEY, CDR2 SVGEGT, per germline. The CDR3 is 18 amino acids.

As DNA, the CDR3 is TGTGCCAGCAGTTACTCGCGGGAGGGGGGCGAGCAGTACGTC. This encodes CASSYSREGGEQYV. The genes are TRBV6-5 and TRBJ2-7; the match to TRBD2 covers 9 bases. This CDR3 spans 14 amino acids. V shed 0 bases, J shed 6 bases, and the junction held 3 bases outside the gene matches. Germline V gene data show CDR1 as MNHEY and CDR2 as SVGAGI.

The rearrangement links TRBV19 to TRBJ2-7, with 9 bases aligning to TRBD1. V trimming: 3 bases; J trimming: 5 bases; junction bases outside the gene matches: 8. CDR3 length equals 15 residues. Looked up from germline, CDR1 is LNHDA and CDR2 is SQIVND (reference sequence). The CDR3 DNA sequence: TGTGCCAGTAGTATTAGGGGACAGGGACCTCACGAGCAGTACTTC. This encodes CASSIRGQGPHEQYF.

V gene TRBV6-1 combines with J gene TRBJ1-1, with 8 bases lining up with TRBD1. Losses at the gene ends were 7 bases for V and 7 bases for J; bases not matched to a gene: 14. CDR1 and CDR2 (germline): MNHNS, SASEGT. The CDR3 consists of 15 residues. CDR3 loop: CASNPGAGGVGEAFF. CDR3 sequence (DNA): TGTGCCAGCAACCCCGGAGCAGGGGGCGTGGGTGAAGCTTTCTTT.

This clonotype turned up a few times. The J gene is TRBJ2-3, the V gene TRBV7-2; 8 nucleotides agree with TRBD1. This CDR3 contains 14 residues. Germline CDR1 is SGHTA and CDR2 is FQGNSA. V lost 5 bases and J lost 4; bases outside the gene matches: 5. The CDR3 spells CASSLRTGSDTQYF. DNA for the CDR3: TGTGCCAGCAGCCTCAGGACAGGGTCAGATACGCAGTATTTT.

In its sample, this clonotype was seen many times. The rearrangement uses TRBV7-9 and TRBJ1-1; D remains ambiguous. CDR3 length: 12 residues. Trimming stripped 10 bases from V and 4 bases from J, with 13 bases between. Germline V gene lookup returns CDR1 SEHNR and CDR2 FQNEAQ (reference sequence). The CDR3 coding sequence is TGTGCCACCACGGCGTGGATCACTGAAGCTTTCTTT. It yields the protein CATTAWITEAFF.